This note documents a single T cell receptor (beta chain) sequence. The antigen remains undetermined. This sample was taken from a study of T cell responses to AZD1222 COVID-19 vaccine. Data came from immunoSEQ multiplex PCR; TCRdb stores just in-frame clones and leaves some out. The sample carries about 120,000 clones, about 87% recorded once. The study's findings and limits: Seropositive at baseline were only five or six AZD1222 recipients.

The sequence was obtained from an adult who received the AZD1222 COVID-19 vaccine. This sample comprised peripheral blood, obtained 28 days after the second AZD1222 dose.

Here the CDR3 DNA reads TGCGCCAGCAGCTTGTTATCAAACTCCTACAATGAGCAGTTCTTC. This codes for CASSLLSNSYNEQFF. The chain joins TRBV5-1 to TRBJ2-1; D is unresolved. The length of the CDR3 is 15 residues. Trimming pared 1 base from V and 0 bases from J, leaving 8 bases between. Germline loops: CDR1 SGHRS, CDR2 YFSETQ.